The text below deals with one TCR beta chain. This record comes from a study of blood T cell repertoires in COVID-19. The germline gives CDR1 MRHNA, CDR2 SNTAGT. The CDR3 sequence is 14 residues long. Deletions cut 4 bases from V and 0 bases from J, with 8 bases between. Only in-frame clones appear in the TCRdb table, and some are missing; sequencing was by immunoSEQ multiplex PCR. Of 120,000 or so clones listed, just under 80% are singletons. The sequenced sample was peripheral blood. This clonotype was sampled from a human donor in a cohort sampled during active COVID-19. The V and J genes are TRBV6-4 and TRBJ2-3; D may be TRBD2 (6 bases). CDR3 nucleotide sequence: TGTGCCAGCAGTGTAAGCGGGAGCACAGATACGCAGTATTTT. This gives the protein CASSVSGSTDTQYF.